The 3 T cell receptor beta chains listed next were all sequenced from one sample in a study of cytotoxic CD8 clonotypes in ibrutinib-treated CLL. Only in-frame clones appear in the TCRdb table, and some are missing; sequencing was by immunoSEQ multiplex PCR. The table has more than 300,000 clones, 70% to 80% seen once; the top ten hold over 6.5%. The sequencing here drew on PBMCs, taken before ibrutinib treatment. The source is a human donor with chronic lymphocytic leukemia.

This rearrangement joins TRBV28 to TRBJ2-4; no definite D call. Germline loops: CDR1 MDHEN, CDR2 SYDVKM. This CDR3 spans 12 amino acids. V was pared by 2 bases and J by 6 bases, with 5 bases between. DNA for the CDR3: TGTGCCAGCAGTTTAAACCTAAACATTCAGTACTTC. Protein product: CASSLNLNIQYF.

The CDR3 is CASSEGSGYTF. The CDR3 DNA reads TGTGCCAGCAGTGAAGGGTCTGGCTACACCTTC. The rearrangement uses TRBV2 and TRBJ1-2; D is uncertain. Trimming took off 1 base at V and 7 bases at J, with 4 bases between the two ends. Germline V gene sequence: CDR1 SNHLY, CDR2 FYNNEI. CDR3 length: 11 residues.

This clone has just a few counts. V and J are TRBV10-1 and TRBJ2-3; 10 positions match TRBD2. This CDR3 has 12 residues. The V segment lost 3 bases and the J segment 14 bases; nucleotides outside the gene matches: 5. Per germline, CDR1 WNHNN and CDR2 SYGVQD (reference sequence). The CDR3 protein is CASSDPGLALYF. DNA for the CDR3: TGCGCCAGCAGTGACCCGGGACTAGCGTTGTATTTT.